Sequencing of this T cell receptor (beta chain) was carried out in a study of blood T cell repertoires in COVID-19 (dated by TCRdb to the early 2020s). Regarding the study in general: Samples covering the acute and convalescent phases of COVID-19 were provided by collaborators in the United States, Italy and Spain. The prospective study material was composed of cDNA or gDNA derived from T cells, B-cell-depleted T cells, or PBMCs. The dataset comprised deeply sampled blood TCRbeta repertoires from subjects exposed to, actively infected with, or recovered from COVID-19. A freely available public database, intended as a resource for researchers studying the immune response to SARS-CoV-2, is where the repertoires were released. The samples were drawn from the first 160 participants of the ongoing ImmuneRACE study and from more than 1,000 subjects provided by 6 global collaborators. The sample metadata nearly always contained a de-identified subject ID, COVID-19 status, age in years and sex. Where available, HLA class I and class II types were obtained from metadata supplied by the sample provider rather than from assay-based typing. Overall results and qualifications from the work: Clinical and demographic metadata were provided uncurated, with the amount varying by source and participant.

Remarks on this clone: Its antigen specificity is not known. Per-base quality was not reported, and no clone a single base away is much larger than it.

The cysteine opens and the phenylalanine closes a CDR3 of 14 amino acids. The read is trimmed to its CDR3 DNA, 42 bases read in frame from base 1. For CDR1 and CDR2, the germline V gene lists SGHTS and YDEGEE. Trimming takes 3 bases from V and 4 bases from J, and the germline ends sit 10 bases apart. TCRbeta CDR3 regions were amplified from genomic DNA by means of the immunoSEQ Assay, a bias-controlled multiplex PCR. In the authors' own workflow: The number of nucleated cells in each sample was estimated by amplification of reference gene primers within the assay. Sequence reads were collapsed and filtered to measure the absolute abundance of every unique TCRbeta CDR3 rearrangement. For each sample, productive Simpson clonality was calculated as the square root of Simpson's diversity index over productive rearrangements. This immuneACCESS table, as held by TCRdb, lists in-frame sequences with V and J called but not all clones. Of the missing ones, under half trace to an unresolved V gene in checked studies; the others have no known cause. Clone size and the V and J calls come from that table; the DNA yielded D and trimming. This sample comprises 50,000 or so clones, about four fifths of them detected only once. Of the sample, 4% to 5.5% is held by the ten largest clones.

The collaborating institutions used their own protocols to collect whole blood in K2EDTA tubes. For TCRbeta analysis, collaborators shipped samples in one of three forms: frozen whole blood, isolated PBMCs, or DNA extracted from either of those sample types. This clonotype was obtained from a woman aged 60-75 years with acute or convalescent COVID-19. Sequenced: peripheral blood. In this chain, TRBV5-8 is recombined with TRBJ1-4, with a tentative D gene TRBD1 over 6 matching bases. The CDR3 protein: CASSYRTVNEKLFF. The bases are TGTGCCAGCAGCTATCGGACAGTTAATGAAAAACTGTTTTTT.